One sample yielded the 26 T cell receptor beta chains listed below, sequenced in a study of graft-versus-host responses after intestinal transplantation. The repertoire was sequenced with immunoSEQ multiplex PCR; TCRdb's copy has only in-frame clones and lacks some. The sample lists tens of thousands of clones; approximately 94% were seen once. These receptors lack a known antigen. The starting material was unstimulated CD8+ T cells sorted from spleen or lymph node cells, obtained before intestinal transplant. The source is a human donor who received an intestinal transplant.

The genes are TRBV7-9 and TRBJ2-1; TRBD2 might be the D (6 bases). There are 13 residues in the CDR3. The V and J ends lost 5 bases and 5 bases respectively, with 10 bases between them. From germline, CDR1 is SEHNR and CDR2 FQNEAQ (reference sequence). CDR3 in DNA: TGTGCCAGCAGCCCCTCGGGGGACAATGAGCAGTTCTTC. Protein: CASSPSGDNEQFF.

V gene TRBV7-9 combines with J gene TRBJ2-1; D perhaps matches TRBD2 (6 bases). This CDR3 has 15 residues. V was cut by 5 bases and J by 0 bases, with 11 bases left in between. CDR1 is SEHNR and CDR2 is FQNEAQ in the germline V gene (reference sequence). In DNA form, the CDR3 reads TGTGCCAGCAGCCAGGGACTGTTCTCCTACAATGAGCAGTTCTTC. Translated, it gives CASSQGLFSYNEQFF.

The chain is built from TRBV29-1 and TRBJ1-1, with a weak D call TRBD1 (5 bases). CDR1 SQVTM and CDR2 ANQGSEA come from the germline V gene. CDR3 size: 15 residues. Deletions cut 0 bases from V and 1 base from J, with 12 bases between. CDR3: CSVEDRGGRNTEAFF. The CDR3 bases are TGCAGCGTTGAAGATCGCGGGGGACGGAACACTGAAGCTTTCTTT.

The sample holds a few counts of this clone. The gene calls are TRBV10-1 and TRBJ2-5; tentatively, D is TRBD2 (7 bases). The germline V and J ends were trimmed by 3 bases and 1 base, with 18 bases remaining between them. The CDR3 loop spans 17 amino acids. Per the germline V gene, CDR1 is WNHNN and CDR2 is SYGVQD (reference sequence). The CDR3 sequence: CASSEGGGRGLQETQYF. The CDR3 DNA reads TGCGCCAGCAGTGAAGGCGGGGGCCGTGGGCTCCAAGAGACCCAGTACTTC.

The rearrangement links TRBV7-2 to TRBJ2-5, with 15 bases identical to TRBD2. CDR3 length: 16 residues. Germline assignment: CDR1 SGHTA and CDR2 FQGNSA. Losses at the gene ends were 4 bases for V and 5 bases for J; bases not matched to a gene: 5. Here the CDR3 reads CASSYGLAGGEETQYF. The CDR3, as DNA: TGTGCCAGCAGCTATGGACTAGCGGGGGGGGAGGAGACCCAGTACTTC.

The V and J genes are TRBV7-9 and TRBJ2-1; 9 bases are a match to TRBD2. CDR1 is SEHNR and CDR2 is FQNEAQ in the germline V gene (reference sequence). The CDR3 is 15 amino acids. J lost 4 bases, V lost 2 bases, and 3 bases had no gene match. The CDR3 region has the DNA TGTGCCAGCAGCTTAAGCGGGGGGACTTACAATGAGCAGTTCTTC. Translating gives CASSLSGGTYNEQFF.

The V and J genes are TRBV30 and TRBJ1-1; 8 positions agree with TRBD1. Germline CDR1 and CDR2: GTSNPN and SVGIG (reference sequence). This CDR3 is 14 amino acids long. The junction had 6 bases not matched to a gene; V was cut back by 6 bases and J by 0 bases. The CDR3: CACIPGQVNTEAFF. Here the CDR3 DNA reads TGTGCCTGTATACCGGGACAGGTGAACACTGAAGCTTTCTTT. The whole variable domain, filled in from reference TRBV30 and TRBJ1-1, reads SQTIHQWPATLVQPVGSPLSLECTVEGTSNPNLYWYRQAAGRGLQLLFYSVGIGQISSEVPQNLSASRPQDRQFILSSKKLLLSDSGFYLCACIPGQVNTEAFFGQGTRLTVV.

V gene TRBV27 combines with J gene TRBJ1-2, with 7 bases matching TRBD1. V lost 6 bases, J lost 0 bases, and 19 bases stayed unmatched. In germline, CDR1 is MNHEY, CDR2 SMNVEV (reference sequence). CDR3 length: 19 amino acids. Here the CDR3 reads CASRGPGRSGQKTNYGYTF. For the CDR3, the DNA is TGTGCCAGCAGGGGGCCTGGACGATCGGGACAGAAAACTAACTATGGCTACACCTTC.

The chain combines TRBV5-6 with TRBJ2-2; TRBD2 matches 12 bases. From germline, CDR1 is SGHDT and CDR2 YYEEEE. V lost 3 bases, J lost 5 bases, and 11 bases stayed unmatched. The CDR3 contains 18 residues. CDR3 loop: CASSYAASGGDWTGELFF. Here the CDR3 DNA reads TGTGCCAGCAGCTACGCCGCTAGCGGGGGGGATTGGACCGGGGAGCTGTTTTTT.

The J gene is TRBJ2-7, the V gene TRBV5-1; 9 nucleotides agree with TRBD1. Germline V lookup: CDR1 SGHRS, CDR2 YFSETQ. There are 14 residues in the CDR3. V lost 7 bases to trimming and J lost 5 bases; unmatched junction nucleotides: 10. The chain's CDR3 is CASLEDRGGHEQYF. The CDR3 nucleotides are TGCGCCAGCCTGGAAGACAGGGGGGGCCACGAGCAGTACTTC.

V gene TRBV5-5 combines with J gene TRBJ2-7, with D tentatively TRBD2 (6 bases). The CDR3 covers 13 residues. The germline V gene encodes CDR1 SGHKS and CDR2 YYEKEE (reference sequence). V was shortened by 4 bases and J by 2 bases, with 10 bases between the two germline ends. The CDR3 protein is CASSPSEAYEQYF. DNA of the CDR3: TGTGCCAGCAGCCCTAGCGAGGCCTACGAGCAGTACTTC.

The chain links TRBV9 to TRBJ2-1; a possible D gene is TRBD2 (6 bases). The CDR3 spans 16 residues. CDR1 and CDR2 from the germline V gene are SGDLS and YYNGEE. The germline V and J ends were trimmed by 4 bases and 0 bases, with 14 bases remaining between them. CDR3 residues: CASSYNNSGSYNEQFF. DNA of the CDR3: TGTGCCAGCAGCTACAATAATAGCGGCTCCTACAATGAGCAGTTCTTC.

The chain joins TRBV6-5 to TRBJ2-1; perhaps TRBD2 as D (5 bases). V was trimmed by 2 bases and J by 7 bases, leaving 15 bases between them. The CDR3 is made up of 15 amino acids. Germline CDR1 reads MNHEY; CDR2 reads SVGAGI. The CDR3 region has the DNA TGTGCCAGCAGTTACGGACTTGGTGTTTTGAATGAGCAGTTCTTC. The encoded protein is CASSYGLGVLNEQFF.

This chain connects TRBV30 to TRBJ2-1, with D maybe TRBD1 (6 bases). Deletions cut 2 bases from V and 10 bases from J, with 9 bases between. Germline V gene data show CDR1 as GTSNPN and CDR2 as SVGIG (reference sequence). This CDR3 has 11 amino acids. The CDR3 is CAWSTGTEQFF. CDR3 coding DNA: TGTGCCTGGAGTACAGGGACGGAGCAGTTCTTC.

For the CDR3, the DNA is TGCGCCAGCAGCCAAGAAGGGAGCTCCTATAATTCACCCCTCCACTTT. As protein: CASSQEGSSYNSPLHF. The V and J genes are TRBV4-3 and TRBJ1-6; D unclear. The V end lost 0 bases, the J end lost 0 bases, and 6 bases lay between the germline ends. CDR3 size: 16 residues. CDR1 is LGHNA, CDR2 YSLEER, per germline.

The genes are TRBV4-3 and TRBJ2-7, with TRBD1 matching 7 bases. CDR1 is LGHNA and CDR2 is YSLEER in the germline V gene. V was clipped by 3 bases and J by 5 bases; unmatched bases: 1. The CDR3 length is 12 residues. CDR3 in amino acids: CASSHGQDEQYF. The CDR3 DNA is TGCGCCAGCAGCCATGGACAGGACGAGCAGTACTTC.

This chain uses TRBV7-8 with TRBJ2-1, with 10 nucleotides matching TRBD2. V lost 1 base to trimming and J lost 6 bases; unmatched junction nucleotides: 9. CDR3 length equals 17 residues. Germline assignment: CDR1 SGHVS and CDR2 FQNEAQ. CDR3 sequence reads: CASSLVVAGGTGNEQFF. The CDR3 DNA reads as TGTGCCAGCAGCTTAGTAGTAGCGGGGGGTACGGGCAATGAGCAGTTCTTC.

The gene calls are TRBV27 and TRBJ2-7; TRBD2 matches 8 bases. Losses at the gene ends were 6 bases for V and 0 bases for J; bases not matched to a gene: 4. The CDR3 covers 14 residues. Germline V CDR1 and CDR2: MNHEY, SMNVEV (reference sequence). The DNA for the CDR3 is TGTGCCAGCAGCCGGGAGGGATCCTCCTACGAGCAGTACTTC. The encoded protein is CASSREGSSYEQYF.

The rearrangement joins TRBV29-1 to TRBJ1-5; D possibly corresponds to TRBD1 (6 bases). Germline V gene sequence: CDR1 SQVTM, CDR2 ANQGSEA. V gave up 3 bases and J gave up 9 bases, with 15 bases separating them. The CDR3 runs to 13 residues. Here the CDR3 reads CSVDQGPYGPQHF. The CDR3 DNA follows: TGCAGCGTTGACCAGGGGCCTTACGGGCCCCAGCATTTT.

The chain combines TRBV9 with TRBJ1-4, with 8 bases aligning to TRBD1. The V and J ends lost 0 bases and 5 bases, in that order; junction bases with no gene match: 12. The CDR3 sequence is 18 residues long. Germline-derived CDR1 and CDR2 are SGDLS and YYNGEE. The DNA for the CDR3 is TGTGCCAGCAGCGTAGTAGTTAGGCCGGGACAGGAAAATGAAAAACTGTTTTTT. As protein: CASSVVVRPGQENEKLFF.

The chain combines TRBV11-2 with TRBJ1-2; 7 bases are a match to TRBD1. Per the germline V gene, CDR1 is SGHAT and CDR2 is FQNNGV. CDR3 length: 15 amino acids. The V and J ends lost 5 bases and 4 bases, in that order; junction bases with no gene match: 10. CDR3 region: CASSIFTGAAYGYTF. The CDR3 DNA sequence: TGTGCCAGCAGCATATTCACAGGGGCGGCCTATGGCTACACCTTC.

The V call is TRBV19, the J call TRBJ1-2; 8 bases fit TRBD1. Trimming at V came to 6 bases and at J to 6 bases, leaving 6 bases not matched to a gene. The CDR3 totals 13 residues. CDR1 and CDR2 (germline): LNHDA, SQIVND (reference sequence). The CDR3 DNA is TGTGCCAGTAGATTGGCAGGGGGCGATGGCTACACCTTC. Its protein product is CASRLAGGDGYTF.

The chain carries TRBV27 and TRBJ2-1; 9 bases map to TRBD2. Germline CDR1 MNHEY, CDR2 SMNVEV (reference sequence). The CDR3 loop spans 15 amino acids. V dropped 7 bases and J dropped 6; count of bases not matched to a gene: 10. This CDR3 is CASNEGLAGVNEQFF. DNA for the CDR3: TGTGCCAGCAACGAGGGACTAGCAGGGGTCAATGAGCAGTTCTTC.

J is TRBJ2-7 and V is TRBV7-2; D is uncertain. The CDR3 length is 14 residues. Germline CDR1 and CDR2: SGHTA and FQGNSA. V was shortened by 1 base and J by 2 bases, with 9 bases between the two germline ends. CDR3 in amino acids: CASSLVLETYEQYF. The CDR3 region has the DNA TGTGCCAGCAGCTTAGTCCTAGAGACCTACGAGCAGTACTTC.

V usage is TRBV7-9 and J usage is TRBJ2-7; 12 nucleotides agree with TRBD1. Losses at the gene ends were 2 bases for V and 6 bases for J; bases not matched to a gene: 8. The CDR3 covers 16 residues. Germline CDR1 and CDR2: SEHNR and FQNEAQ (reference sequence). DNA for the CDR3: TGTGCCAGCAGCTTACCCCGGGACAGGGGGCGCTCCGAGCAGTACTTC. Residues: CASSLPRDRGRSEQYF. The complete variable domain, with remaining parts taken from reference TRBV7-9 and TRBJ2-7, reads DTGVSQNPRHKITKRGQNVTFRCDPISEHNRLYWYRQTLGQGPEFLTYFQNEAQLEKSRLLSDRFSAERPKGSFSTLEIQRTEQGDSAMYLCASSLPRDRGRSEQYFGPGTRLTVT.

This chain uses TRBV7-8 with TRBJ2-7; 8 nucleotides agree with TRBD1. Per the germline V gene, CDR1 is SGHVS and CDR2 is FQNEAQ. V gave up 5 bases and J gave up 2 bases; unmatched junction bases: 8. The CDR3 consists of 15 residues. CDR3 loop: CASSVRTGQAYEQYF. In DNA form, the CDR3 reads TGTGCCAGCAGCGTACGGACAGGGCAGGCCTACGAGCAGTACTTC.